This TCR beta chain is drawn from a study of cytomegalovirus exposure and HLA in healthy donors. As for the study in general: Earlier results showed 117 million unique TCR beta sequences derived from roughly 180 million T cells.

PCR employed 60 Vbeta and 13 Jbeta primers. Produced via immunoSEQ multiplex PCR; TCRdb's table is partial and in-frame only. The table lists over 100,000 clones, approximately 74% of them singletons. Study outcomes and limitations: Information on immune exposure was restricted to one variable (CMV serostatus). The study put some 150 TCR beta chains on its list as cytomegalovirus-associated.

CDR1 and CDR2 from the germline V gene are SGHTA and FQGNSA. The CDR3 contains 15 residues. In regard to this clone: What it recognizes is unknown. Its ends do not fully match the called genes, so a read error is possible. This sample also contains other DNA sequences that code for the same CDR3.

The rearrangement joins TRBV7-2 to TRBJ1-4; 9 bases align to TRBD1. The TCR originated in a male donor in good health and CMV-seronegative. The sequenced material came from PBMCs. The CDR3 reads CASSFEGTGNEKLFF. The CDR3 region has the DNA TGTGCCAGCAGCTTCGAAGGGACAGGGAATGAAAAGCTGTTTTTT.